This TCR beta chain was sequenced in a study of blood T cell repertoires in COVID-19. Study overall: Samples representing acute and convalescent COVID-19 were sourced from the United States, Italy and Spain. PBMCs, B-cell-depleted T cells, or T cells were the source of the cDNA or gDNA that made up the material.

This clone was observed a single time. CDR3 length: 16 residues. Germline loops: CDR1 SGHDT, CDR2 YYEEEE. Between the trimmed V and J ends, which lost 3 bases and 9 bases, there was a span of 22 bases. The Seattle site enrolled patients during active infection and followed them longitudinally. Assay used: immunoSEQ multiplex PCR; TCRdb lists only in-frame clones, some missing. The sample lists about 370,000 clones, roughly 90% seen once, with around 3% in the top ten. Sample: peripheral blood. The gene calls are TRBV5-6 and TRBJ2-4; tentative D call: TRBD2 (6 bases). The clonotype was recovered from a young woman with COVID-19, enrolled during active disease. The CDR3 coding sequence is TGTGCCAGCAGCTCAATCCGTGGGCGGGACTGGGGCATTCAGTACTTC. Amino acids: CASSSIRGRDWGIQYF.